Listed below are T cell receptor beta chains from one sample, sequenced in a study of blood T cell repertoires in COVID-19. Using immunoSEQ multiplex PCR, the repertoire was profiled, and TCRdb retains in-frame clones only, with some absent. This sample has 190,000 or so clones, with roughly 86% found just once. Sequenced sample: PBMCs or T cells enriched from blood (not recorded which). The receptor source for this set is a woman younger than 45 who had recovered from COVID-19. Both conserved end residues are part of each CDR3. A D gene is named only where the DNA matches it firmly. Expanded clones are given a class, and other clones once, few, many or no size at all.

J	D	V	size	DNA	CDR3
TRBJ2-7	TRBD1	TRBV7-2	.	TGTGCCAGCAGCTTCGGACAGGGGAGGAACGAGCAGTACTTC	CASSFGQGRNEQYF
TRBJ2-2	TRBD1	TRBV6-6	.	TGTGCCAGCAGTCTGACAGGGGTGAACACCGGGGAGCTGTTTTTT	CASSLTGVNTGELFF
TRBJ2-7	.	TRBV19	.	TGTGCCAGTAGTCTCCTGGGTCGCGACTTGGAGCAGTACTTC	CASSLLGRDLEQYF
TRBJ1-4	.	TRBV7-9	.	TGTGCCAGCAGCTTTGACAGGTCGATTAATGAAAAACTGTTTTTT	CASSFDRSINEKLFF
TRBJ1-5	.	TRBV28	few	TGTGCCAGCAGAGCCGGACAAGTCAATCAGCCCCAGCATTTT	CASRAGQVNQPQHF
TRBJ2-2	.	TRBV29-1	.	TGCAGCGTTGAAGATGAGAGACAGAACACCGGGGAGCTGTTTTTT	CSVEDERQNTGELFF
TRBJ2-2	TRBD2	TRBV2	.	TGTGCCAGTATAAGGACTAGCGGGAGGGCCCTCGACACCGGGGAGCTGTTTTTT	CASIRTSGRALDTGELFF
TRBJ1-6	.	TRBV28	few	TGTGCCACAATTAAGGACTTCACCGGCGGATATAATTCACCCCTCCACTTT	CATIKDFTGGYNSPLHF
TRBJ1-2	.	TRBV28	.	TGTGCCAGCAGTTTAAGGTGGCAGGGGAACTATGGCTACACCTTC	CASSLRWQGNYGYTF
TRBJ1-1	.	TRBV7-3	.	TGTGCCAGCAGCTTAACAACGGGAGGCTGGGGGAACACTGAAGCTTTCTTT	CASSLTTGGWGNTEAFF
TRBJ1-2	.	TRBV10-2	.	TGCGCCAGCAGTGAGGACAGGTACTATGGCTACACCTTC	CASSEDRYYGYTF
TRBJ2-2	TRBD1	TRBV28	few	TGTGCCAGCAGTTTAAGGGACAGGGGAGTCACCGGGGAGCTGTTTTTT	CASSLRDRGVTGELFF
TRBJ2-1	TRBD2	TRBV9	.	TGTGCCAGCAGCGTAGACGGTTTCGGGACTAGCGGGGACAATGAGCAGTTCTTC	CASSVDGFGTSGDNEQFF
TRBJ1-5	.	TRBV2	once	TGTGCCAGCAGTGATTGGGACTCCAATCAGCCCCAGCATTTT	CASSDWDSNQPQHF
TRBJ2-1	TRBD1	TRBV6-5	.	TGTGCCACCAACAGGGGGCAGTTAAATGAGCAGTTCTTC	CATNRGQLNEQFF
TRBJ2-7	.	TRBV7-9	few	TGTGCCAGCAGCTCCGGTAACTACGAGCAGTACTTC	CASSSGNYEQYF
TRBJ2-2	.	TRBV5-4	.	TGTGCCAGCAGCTTGGTTCTCGGGGAGCTGTTTTTT	CASSLVLGELFF
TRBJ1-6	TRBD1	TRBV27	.	TGTGCCAGCAGCAGCTCACCCACAGGGGGCCCCGGTCTGGCCCTCCACTTT	CASSSSPTGGPGLALHF
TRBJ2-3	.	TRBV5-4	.	TGTGCCAGCAGGGGGGAGGCAGGGAGAACAGATACGCAGTATTTT	CASRGEAGRTDTQYF
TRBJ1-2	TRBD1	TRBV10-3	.	TGTGCCATCAGTGCACGTGAAGACAGGGTGCATGGCTACACCTTC	CAISAREDRVHGYTF
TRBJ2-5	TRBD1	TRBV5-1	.	TGCGCCAGCAGCGGGCAGGGGGCGTTTGGAGAGACCCAGTACTTC	CASSGQGAFGETQYF
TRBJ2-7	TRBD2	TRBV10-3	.	TGTGCCATCACCAGAGCGGGAGGGCCGGGATACGAGCAGTACTTC	CAITRAGGPGYEQYF
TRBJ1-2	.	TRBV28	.	TGTGCCACCAAGCGGCAAAACTATGGCTACACCTTC	CATKRQNYGYTF
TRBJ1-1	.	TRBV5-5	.	TGTGCCAGCAGCTTGGATGCAGGCGACACTGAAGCTTTCTTT	CASSLDAGDTEAFF
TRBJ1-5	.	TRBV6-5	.	TGTGCCAGCGTTCGAGCAGGGGCCGATCAGCCCCAGCATTTT	CASVRAGADQPQHF
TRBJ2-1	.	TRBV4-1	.	TGCGCCAGCAGCCAAGCCCTTTTAAGCGTTGATAACAATGAGCAGTTCTTC	CASSQALLSVDNNEQFF
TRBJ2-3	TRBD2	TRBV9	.	TGTGCCAGCAGCGTAGGGGGACTAGCGGGAGTCACAGATACGCAGTATTTT	CASSVGGLAGVTDTQYF
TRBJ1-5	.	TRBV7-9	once	TGTGCCAGCAGCCCCCGGAGCGATGAGCCCCAGCATTTT	CASSPRSDEPQHF
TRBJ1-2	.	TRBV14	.	TGTGCCAGCAGCCAAGAGCAACAGGGTGTGAACTATGGCTACACCTTC	CASSQEQQGVNYGYTF
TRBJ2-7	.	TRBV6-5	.	TGTGCCAGCAGCTGGGCAATCATGAGATACGAGCAGTACTTC	CASSWAIMRYEQYF
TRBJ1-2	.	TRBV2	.	TGTGCCAGCAGGGGCCGAGGGGAGGCCTATGGCTACACCTTC	CASRGRGEAYGYTF
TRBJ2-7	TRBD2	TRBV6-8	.	TGTGCCAGCGCCCGAGGCGGGACTAGCGCCTACGAGCAGTACTTC	CASARGGTSAYEQYF
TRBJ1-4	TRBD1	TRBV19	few	TGTGCCAGTAGAGGGACAGCTGCAACTAATGAAAAACTGTTTTTT	CASRGTAATNEKLFF
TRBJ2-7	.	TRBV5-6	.	TGTGCCAGCAGCTCGGACAGCTCCTACGAGCAGTACTTC	CASSSDSSYEQYF
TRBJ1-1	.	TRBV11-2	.	TGTGCCAGCAGCTTAGACTGGGGGGGGAGGACTGAAGCTTTCTTT	CASSLDWGGRTEAFF
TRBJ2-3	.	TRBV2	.	TGTGCCAGCAGTGCCGGGACAACAGATACGCAGTATTTT	CASSAGTTDTQYF
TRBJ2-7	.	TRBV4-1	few	TGCGCCAGCAGCCAAGAGAGGAGCGGACCCAGCTCCTACGAGCAGTACTTC	CASSQERSGPSSYEQYF
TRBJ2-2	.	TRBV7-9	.	TGTGCCAGCGGTTACGACAGCTACACCGGGGAGCTGTTTTTT	CASGYDSYTGELFF
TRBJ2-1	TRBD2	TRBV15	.	TGTGCCACCAGCAGACGGGCGGGAGCCTACAATGAGCAGTTCTTC	CATSRRAGAYNEQFF
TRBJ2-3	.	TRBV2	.	TGTGCCAATACTCTGGGGAGCGGTGACCGTACGCAGTATTTT	CANTLGSGDRTQYF